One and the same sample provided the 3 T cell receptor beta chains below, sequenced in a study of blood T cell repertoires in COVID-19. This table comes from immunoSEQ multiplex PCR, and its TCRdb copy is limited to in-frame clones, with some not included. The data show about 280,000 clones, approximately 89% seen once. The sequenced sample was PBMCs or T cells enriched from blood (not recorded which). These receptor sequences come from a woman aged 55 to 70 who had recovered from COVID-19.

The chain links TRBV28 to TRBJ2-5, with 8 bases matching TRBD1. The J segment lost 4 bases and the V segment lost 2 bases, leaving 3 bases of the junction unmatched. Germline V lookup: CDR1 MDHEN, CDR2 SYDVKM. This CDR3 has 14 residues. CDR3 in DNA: TGTGCCAGCAGTTTAGGACAGGGCCCAGAGACCCAGTACTTC. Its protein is CASSLGQGPETQYF.

The CDR3 loop is CASSQLLPGLIDTQYF. The CDR3 nucleotides read TGTGCCAGCAGCCAACTCTTACCGGGACTAATTGACACGCAGTATTTT. This sequence joins TRBV14 and TRBJ2-3, with 7 bases that match TRBD2. Germline CDR1 and CDR2: SGHDN and FVKESK. This CDR3 contains 16 residues. Trimming took 2 bases from V and 9 from J; bases not matched to a gene: 14.

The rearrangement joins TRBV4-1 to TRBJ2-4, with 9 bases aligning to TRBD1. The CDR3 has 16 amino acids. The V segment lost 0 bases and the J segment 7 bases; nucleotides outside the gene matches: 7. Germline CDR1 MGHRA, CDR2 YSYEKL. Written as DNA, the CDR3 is TGCGCCAGCAGCCAAGATGCACGGGACAGGGTTAACATTCAGTACTTC. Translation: CASSQDARDRVNIQYF.